Given below is one T cell receptor (beta chain) in context. The data belong to a study of blood T cell repertoires in COVID-19. Study as a whole: Acute and convalescent COVID-19 specimens originated in the United States, Italy and Spain. Sources were T cells, B-cell-depleted T cells, or PBMCs; the material itself was cDNA or gDNA.

Generated by immunoSEQ multiplex PCR, the TCRdb table keeps only in-frame clones and is missing some. The table has around 190,000 clones, 65% to 85% seen once. This receptor was obtained from a woman aged 25 to 39 who had recovered from COVID-19. Sequenced: PBMCs or T cells enriched from blood (not recorded which).

The CDR3 spells CASSLGFPGRASGELFF. In DNA form, the CDR3 reads TGCGCCAGCAGCTTGGGGTTTCCCGGGAGGGCCTCCGGGGAGCTGTTTTTT. V and J are TRBV5-1 and TRBJ2-2, with 8 bases identical to TRBD2. V lost 0 bases, J lost 6 bases, and 10 bases stayed unmatched. The CDR3 is made up of 17 amino acids. Per the germline V gene, CDR1 is SGHRS and CDR2 is YFSETQ.